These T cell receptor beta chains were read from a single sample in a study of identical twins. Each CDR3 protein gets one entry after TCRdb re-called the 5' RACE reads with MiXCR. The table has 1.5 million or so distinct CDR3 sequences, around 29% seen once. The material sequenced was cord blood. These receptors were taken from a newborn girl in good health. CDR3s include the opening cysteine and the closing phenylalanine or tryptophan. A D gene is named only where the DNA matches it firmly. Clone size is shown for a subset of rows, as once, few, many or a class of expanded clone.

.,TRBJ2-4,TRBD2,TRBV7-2,CASSLAPVAGGNIQYF,TGTGCCAGCAGCTTAGCGCCTGTAGCGGGGGGAAACATTCAGTACTTC
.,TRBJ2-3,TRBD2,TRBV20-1,CSARDLGKRGAGDTQYF,TGCAGTGCTAGAGATTTGGGGAAGCGGGGGGCCGGAGATACGCAGTATTTT
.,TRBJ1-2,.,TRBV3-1,CASSQLMEGRYTF,TGTGCCAGCAGCCAATTAATGGAGGGGAGATACACCTTC
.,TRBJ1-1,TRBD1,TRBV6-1,CASTLTDREAFF,TGTGCCAGCACACTTACGGACAGGGAAGCTTTCTTT
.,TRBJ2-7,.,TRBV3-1,CSSSQGGIFSYEQYF,TGTTCCAGCAGCCAAGGGGGGATATTCTCCTACGAGCAGTACTTC
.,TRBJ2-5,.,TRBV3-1,CASRLWETQYF,TGTGCCAGCAGACTCTGGGAGACCCAGTACTTC
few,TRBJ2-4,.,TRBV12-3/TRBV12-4,CASSTGTLNIQYF,TGTGCCAGCAGTACCGGGACCCTAAACATTCAGTACTTC
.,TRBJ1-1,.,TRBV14,CASSQVSGSTEAFF,TGTGCCAGCAGCCAAGTATCGGGTAGCACTGAAGCTTTCTTT
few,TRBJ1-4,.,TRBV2,CASSEGNEKLFF,TGTGCCAGCAGTGAGGGGAATGAAAAACTGTTTTTT
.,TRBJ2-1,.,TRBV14,CASSQRVLSYNEQFF,TGTGCCAGCAGCCAGCGGGTCCTATCCTACAATGAGCAGTTCTTC
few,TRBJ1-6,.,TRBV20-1,CSPTLPNSPLHF,TGCAGTCCTACGCTCCCCAATTCACCCCTCCACTTT
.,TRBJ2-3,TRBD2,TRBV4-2,CASSQLPGLAGDLDAQYF,TGTGCCAGCAGCCAGCTCCCGGGACTAGCGGGGGATTTAGATGCGCAGTATTTT
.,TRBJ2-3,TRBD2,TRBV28,CASSPLGREGLKTQYF,TGTGCCAGCAGTCCCCTCGGGCGGGAGGGCCTGAAGACGCAGTATTTT
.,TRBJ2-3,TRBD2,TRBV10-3,CATDSRLAGGDTQYF,TGTGCCACTGACTCGAGACTAGCGGGAGGCGATACGCAGTATTTT
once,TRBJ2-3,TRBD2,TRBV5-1,CASSLLGRGPTDTQYF,TGCGCCAGCAGCTTACTAGGGAGGGGTCCCACAGATACGCAGTATTTT
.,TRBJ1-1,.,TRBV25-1,CASSEYSIAGTETFF,TGTGCCAGCAGTGAATATTCAATCGCCGGGACTGAAACTTTCTTT
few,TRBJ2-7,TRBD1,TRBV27,CASRWTGDYEQYF,TGTGCCAGCAGGTGGACAGGGGACTACGAGCAGTACTTC
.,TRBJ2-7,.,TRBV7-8,CASSARRRTSSYEQYF,TGTGCCAGCAGCGCCCGGAGGAGGACCTCCTCCTACGAGCAGTACTTC
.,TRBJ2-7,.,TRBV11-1,CASSTLRDSYEQYF,TGTGCCAGCAGCACCCTAAGGGACTCCTACGAGCAGTACTTC
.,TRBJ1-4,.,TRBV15,CATSRNPGREEKLFF,TGTGCCACCAGCAGAAACCCAGGGAGAGAGGAAAAACTGTTTTTT
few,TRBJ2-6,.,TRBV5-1,CASSLDVSGANVLTF,TGCGCCAGCAGCTTGGACGTCTCTGGGGCCAACGTCCTGACTTTC
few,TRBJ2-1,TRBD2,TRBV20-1,CSARTSGSWSYNEQFF,TGCAGTGCTAGGACTAGCGGGAGTTGGTCTTACAATGAGCAGTTCTTC
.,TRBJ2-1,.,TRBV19,CASTSFIDEQFF,TGTGCCAGTACAAGCTTCATCGATGAGCAGTTCTTC
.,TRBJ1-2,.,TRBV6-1,CASSETAFYGCTF,TGTGCCAGCAGTGAAACAGCGTTCTATGGCTGCACCTTC
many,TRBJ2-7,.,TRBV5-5,CASSLSTGEQYF,TGTGCCAGCAGCTTGTCTACGGGTGAGCAGTACTTC
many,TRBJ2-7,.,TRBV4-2,CASSQDLSNYEQYF,TGTGCCAGCAGCCAAGACTTAAGTAACTACGAGCAGTACTTC
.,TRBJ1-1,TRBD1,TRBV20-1,CSARAWTGGGNTEAFF,TGCAGTGCTAGAGCCTGGACAGGGGGAGGGAACACTGAAGCTTTCTTT
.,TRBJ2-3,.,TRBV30,CAWSAGLGTDTQYF,TGTGCCTGGAGTGCAGGGTTGGGCACAGATACGCAGTATTTT
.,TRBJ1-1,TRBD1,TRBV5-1,CASSWESTGPTEAFF,TGCGCCAGCAGCTGGGAATCGACAGGGCCCACTGAAGCTTTCTTT
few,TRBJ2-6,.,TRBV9,CASSETGGLNSGANVLTF,TGTGCCAGCAGCGAAACTGGGGGTCTGAACTCTGGGGCCAACGTCCTGACTTTC
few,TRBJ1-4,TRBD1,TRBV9,CASSPLGQDGKLFF,TGTGCCAGCAGCCCCCTCGGACAGGATGGAAAACTGTTTTTT
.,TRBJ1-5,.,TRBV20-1,CSASRMGGHRGPVNQPQHF,TGCAGTGCTAGCCGGATGGGGGGACACCGGGGACCCGTCAATCAGCCCCAGCATTTT
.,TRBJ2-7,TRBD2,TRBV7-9,CASSLFVGGGYEQYF,TGTGCCAGCAGCTTATTCGTGGGCGGGGGTTACGAGCAGTACTTC
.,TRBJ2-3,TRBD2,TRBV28,CASSPSGGLAGLLGTDTQYF,TGTGCCAGCAGTCCCTCAGGGGGACTAGCGGGTCTCTTAGGCACAGATACGCAGTATTTT
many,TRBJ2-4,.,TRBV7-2,CASSLMGANIQYF,TGTGCCAGCAGCTTAATGGGGGCGAACATTCAGTACTTC
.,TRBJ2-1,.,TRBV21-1,CASSKADRSYNEQFF,TGTGCCAGCAGCAAAGCGGACAGGTCCTACAATGAGCAGTTCTTC
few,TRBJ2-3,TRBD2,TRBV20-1,CSPSGGAHTDTQYF,TGCAGCCCCTCCGGGGGGGCCCACACAGATACGCAGTATTTT
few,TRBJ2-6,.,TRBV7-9,CASTSGASGANVLTF,TGTGCCAGCACTTCAGGGGCATCTGGGGCCAACGTCCTGACTTTC
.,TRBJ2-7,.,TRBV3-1,CASSQPLLRGNEQYF,TGTGCCAGCAGCCAACCGCTTCTCAGGGGCAACGAGCAGTACTTC
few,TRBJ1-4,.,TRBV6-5,CASSYGRRHNEKLFF,TGTGCCAGCAGTTACGGGAGGCGACATAATGAAAAACTGTTTTTT
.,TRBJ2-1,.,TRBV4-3,CASSQDYKLGNEQFF,TGCGCCAGCAGCCAAGATTATAAGCTTGGGAATGAGCAGTTCTTC
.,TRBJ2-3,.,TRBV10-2,CASIRLGLDTDTQYF,TGCGCCAGCATTAGACTGGGCCTCGACACAGATACGCAGTATTTT
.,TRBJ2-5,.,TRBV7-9,CASSRKAEYETQYF,TGTGCCAGCAGCCGAAAAGCGGAGTACGAGACCCAGTACTTC
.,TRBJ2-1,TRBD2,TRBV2,CASSEAGGIDEQFF,TGTGCCAGCAGTGAAGCCGGGGGGATCGATGAGCAGTTCTTC
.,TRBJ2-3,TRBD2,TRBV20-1,CSARLLAGNADTQYF,TGCAGTGCTAGGCTACTAGCGGGAAACGCAGATACGCAGTATTTT
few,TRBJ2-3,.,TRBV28,CASSSLYLSTDTQYF,TGTGCCAGCAGTTCCCTTTACCTGAGCACAGATACGCAGTATTTT
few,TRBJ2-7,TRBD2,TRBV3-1,CASSPSGRTGPEQYF,TGTGCCAGCAGTCCCAGCGGGAGGACGGGGCCCGAGCAGTACTTC
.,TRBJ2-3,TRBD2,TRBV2,CVSGISGSSTDTQYF,TGTGTCAGCGGGATTAGCGGGAGCAGCACAGATACGCAGTATTTT